This T cell receptor beta chain stems from a study of T cell responses to AZD1222 COVID-19 vaccine. Some clones are missing from TCRdb's copy, which holds only in-frame ones; the method was immunoSEQ multiplex PCR. The sample carries approximately 81,000 clones, around nine tenths recorded once. Deletions cut 3 bases from V and 8 bases from J, with 13 bases between. This CDR3 spans 13 amino acids. The genes are TRBV12-3 or TRBV12-4 and TRBJ1-2; weak D call: TRBD1 (6 bases). Sequencing was performed on peripheral blood, taken on day 0 of MenACWY control vaccination. This receptor was obtained from an adult in good health. CDR3 sequence: CASSFIAGAGYTF. DNA of the CDR3: TGTGCCAGCAGTTTCATAGCGGGGGCAGGCTACACCTTC.